The clone carrying this T cell receptor beta chain was seen a handful of times. Sequencing was performed with immunoSEQ multiplex PCR; in TCRdb, only in-frame clones are kept and a portion is missing. The sample includes 6,600 or so clones, 50% seen only once; the top ten take under 3%. The data belong to a study of T cells in localized non-small cell lung cancer. CDR1 and CDR2 from the germline V gene are SNHLY and FYNNEI. The length of the CDR3 is 14 residues. The trim removed 9 bases at V and 5 bases at J, leaving 8 bases unmatched. The sample here was lymph node tissue, taken before any cancer treatment. This TCR was recovered from a female donor over 55 with stage I lung adenocarcinoma. The rearrangement links TRBV2 to TRBJ2-7, with 12 bases aligning to TRBD1. This CDR3 is CASRAGTGGHEQYF. The CDR3 bases are TGTGCCAGTCGGGCCGGGACAGGGGGCCACGAGCAGTACTTC.